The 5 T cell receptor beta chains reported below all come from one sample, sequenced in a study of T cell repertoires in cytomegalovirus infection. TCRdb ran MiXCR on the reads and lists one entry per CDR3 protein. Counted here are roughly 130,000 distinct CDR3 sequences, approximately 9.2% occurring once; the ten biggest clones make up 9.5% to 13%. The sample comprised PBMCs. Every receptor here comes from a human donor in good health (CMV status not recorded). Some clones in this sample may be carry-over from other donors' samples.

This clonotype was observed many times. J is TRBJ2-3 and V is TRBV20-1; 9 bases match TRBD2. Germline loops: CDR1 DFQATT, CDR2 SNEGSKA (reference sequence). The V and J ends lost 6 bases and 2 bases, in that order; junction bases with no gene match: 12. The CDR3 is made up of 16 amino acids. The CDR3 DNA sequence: TGCAGTGCCCCAACTAGGGGGACTAGCCTCACAGATACGCAGTATTTT. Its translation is CSAPTRGTSLTDTQYF.

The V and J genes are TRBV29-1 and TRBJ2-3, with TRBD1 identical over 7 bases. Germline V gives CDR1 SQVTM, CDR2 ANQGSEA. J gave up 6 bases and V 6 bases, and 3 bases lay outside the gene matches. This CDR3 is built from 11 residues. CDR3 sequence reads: CSVHRGDTQYF. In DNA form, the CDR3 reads TGCAGCGTCCACAGGGGTGATACGCAGTATTTT.

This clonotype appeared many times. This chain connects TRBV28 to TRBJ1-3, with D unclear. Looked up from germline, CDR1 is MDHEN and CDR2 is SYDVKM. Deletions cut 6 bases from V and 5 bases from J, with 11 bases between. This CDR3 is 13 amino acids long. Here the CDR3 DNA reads TGTGCCAGCAGGAGCCTAAATAGAAACACCATATATTTT. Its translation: CASRSLNRNTIYF.

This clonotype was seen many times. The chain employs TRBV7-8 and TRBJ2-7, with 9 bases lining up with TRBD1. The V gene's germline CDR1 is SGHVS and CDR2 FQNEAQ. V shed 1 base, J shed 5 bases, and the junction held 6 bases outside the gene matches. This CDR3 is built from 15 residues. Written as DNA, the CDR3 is TGTGCCAGCAGCTTAGACTCGGGACAGGGCCACGAGCAGTACTTC. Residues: CASSLDSGQGHEQYF. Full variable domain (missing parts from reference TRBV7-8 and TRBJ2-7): GAGVSQSPRYKVAKRGQDVALRCDPISGHVSLFWYQQALGQGPEFLTYFQNEAQLDKSGLPSDRFFAERPEGSVSTLKIQRTQQEDSAVYLCASSLDSGQGHEQYFGPGTRLTVT.

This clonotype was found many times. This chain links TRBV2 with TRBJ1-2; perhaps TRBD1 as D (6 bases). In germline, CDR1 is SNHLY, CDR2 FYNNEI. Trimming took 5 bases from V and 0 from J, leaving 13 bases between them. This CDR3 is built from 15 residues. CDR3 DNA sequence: TGTGCCAGCAGTAACCGACAGGCGACTAACTATGGCTACACCTTC. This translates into CASSNRQATNYGYTF.